These 24 T cell receptor beta chains were all obtained from the same sample, sequenced in a study of PD-1 blockade in classical Hodgkin lymphoma. Autologous stem cell transplantation was followed by relapse in every patient, and brentuximab vedotin exposure varied. Thawed PBMCs underwent magnetic negative selection to yield purified CD4+ T cells. The data were produced by immunoSEQ multiplex PCR, yet TCRdb's version contains in-frame clones alone and is incomplete. The table lists 12,000 or so clones, around four fifths of them singletons, with around 1.6% in the top ten. The sample was CD4+ T cells from blood, taken at baseline. These receptors all come from a human donor with classical Hodgkin lymphoma.

The chain employs TRBV4-3 and TRBJ1-1; tentatively, D is TRBD1 (6 bases). Germline CDR1 is LGHNA and CDR2 is YSLEER. The CDR3 totals 14 residues. V shed 3 bases and J shed 7 bases, with 15 bases lying between them. The DNA of the CDR3 is TGCGCCAGCAGCCACTACAGGGTGGATGGTGAAGCTTTCTTT. Protein product: CASSHYRVDGEAFF.

The chain combines TRBV7-2 with TRBJ1-3; D is perhaps TRBD1 (6 bases). The germline CDR1 and CDR2 sequences are SGHTA and FQGNSA. V shed 4 bases and J shed 7 bases, with 20 bases lying between them. The CDR3 extends over 16 amino acids. The CDR3 nucleotides read TGTGCCAGCAGCTCCCGCCTGGGGACACGTGGGAACACCATATATTTT. It is translated as CASSSRLGTRGNTIYF.

V gene TRBV7-2 combines with J gene TRBJ1-2, with a weak D call TRBD1 (6 bases). The CDR3 is 16 residues long. V lost 2 bases and J lost 4, with 17 bases in between. Germline CDR1 is SGHTA and CDR2 is FQGNSA. In DNA form, the CDR3 reads TGTGCCAGCAGCTTAAATACCGGACAGCTTAGCTATGGCTACACCTTC. The encoded protein is CASSLNTGQLSYGYTF.

The chain has TRBV10-3 and TRBJ2-3; TRBD1 agrees at 9 bases. This CDR3 has 14 amino acids. Germline lookup yields CDR1 ENHRY and CDR2 SYGVKD. Unmatched junction bases numbered 4, after V lost 7 bases and J lost 2 bases. For the CDR3, the DNA is TGTGCCATCAAGGGGACAGGGAACACAGATACGCAGTATTTT. Protein product: CAIKGTGNTDTQYF.

This clone was picked up one time. The genes are TRBV5-1 and TRBJ2-5; D tentatively reads TRBD1 or TRBD2 (6 bases each). This CDR3 spans 15 amino acids. The V end lost 0 bases, the J end lost 1 base, and 10 bases lay between the germline ends. The germline gives CDR1 SGHRS, CDR2 YFSETQ. In DNA form, the CDR3 reads TGCGCCAGCAGCTTGGCGGGGGACATCCAAGAGACCCAGTACTTC. This translates into CASSLAGDIQETQYF.

V and J are TRBV2 and TRBJ2-5; 7 bases align to TRBD2. CDR1 SNHLY and CDR2 FYNNEI come from the germline V gene. The CDR3 runs to 12 residues. V was clipped by 4 bases and J by 4 bases; unmatched bases: 0. CDR3 nucleotide sequence: TGTGCCAGCAGTGCGGGGGGAGAGACCCAGTACTTC. It translates to CASSAGGETQYF.

The rearrangement links TRBV2 to TRBJ1-5; D is unclear. Germline-derived CDR1 and CDR2 are SNHLY and FYNNEI. This CDR3 comprises 15 residues. Trimming removed 4 bases at V and 4 bases at J, with 14 bases between. CDR3 loop: CASSGVGLNNQPQHF. The CDR3, as DNA: TGTGCCAGCAGTGGTGTCGGACTTAATAATCAGCCCCAGCATTTT.

In this sample, this clone turned up once. The chain is built from TRBV29-1 and TRBJ2-3, with D unclear. The germline CDR1 and CDR2 sequences are SQVTM and ANQGSEA. The CDR3 is made up of 12 amino acids. V lost 4 bases and J lost 1, with 6 bases in between. CDR3 protein: CSVVAGTDTQYF. In nucleotides, the CDR3 is TGCAGCGTTGTGGCAGGCACAGATACGCAGTATTTT.

The chain links TRBV5-5 to TRBJ1-1; D call uncertain. V lost 6 bases and J lost 5, with 8 bases in between. The length of the CDR3 is 11 residues. Per germline, CDR1 SGHKS and CDR2 YYEKEE (reference sequence). The CDR3 bases are TGTGCCAGCATCCTTGTTACTGAAGCTTTCTTT. This translates into CASILVTEAFF.

The CDR3 here is CASSLDLAGDVEQFF. The CDR3, as DNA: TGCGCCAGCAGCTTGGACCTGGCGGGGGATGTTGAGCAGTTCTTC. The rearrangement links TRBV5-1 to TRBJ2-1; 7 bases fit TRBD2. The length of the CDR3 is 15 residues. The V segment lost 0 bases and the J segment 9 bases; nucleotides outside the gene matches: 9. CDR1 SGHRS and CDR2 YFSETQ come from the germline V gene.

The chain has TRBV19 and TRBJ2-1, with TRBD2 matching over 9 bases. Trimming took 5 bases from V and 9 from J; bases not matched to a gene: 11. This CDR3 has 15 residues. Germline V gene data show CDR1 as LNHDA and CDR2 as SQIVND (reference sequence). CDR3: CASSGISGGKGEQFF. The CDR3 DNA follows: TGTGCCAGTAGTGGAATTAGCGGGGGAAAGGGTGAGCAGTTCTTC.

This clone was counted a single time. The chain's CDR3 is CASRNTDTQYF. The CDR3 DNA follows: TGTGCCAGCAGGAACACAGATACGCAGTATTTT. V usage is TRBV2 and J usage is TRBJ2-3; D is undetermined. There are 11 residues in the CDR3. CDR1 is SNHLY, CDR2 FYNNEI, per germline. The ends were cut back, 6 bases at V and 2 bases at J, with 3 bases in the middle.

J is TRBJ1-6 and V is TRBV7-9, with D maybe TRBD1 (6 bases). This CDR3 spans 14 amino acids. CDR1 SEHNR and CDR2 FQNEAQ come from the germline V gene (reference sequence). Deletions cut 5 bases from V and 9 bases from J, with 14 bases between. The chain's CDR3 is CASSADSLGSPLHF. For the CDR3, the DNA is TGTGCCAGCAGCGCGGACAGTCTGGGTTCACCCCTCCACTTT.

This clone is medium-sized. This rearrangement joins TRBV12-2 to TRBJ1-5; the DNA was not used to check the table's D call, TRBD1. TRBV12-2 is termed a pseudogene. The CDR3 is 15 residues long. Written as DNA, the CDR3 is TGTGCAAGTCGCTTCCGGGACATGAGCAATCAGCCCCAGCATTTT. Protein sequence: CASRFRDMSNQPQHF.

The genes are TRBV10-3 and TRBJ2-2; the D call may be TRBD1 or TRBD2 (5 bases each). The V and J ends lost 0 bases and 8 bases respectively, with 19 bases between them. Germline CDR1 ENHRY, CDR2 SYGVKD. The CDR3 runs to 17 residues. Written as DNA, the CDR3 is TGTGCCATCAGTGAGTCAGGGGACGTAAACTTATCGGGGGAGCTGTTTTTT. It encodes CAISESGDVNLSGELFF.

This chain uses TRBV5-1 with TRBJ1-1; TRBD1 matches at 9 bases. The germline V gene has CDR1 SGHRS and CDR2 YFSETQ. V was clipped by 1 base and J by 11 bases; unmatched bases: 9. The CDR3 has 14 residues. This CDR3 reads CASSLSGQGSWAFF. DNA for the CDR3: TGCGCCAGCAGCTTGTCCGGACAGGGGTCCTGGGCTTTCTTT.

The chain combines TRBV15 with TRBJ2-1; 13 bases match TRBD2. The CDR3 extends over 17 amino acids. V trimming: 0 bases; J trimming: 4 bases; junction bases outside the gene matches: 3. The germline V gene encodes CDR1 LNHNV and CDR2 YYDKDF (reference sequence). CDR3 loop: CATSRELAGGPYNEQFF. CDR3 coding DNA: TGTGCCACCAGCAGAGAACTAGCGGGGGGGCCTTACAATGAGCAGTTCTTC.

This sequence joins TRBV7-3 and TRBJ2-3; no clear D. The germline V gene encodes CDR1 SGHTA and CDR2 FQGTGA. There are 14 residues in the CDR3. The V end was cut by 1 base, the J end by 2 bases, with 7 bases between. The CDR3 DNA sequence: TGTGCCAGCAGCTTAATGGCCGCCACAGATACGCAGTATTTT. Protein sequence: CASSLMAATDTQYF.

The chain has TRBV7-9 and TRBJ1-3, with D perhaps TRBD1 (6 bases). The V end lost 0 bases, the J end lost 1 base, and 13 bases lay between the germline ends. The CDR3 is 17 amino acids. Germline values: CDR1 SEHNR, CDR2 FQNEAQ (reference sequence). The DNA of the CDR3 is TGTGCCAGCAGCTTAGCGGTTAACAGGGAATCTGGAAACACCATATATTTT. Its protein product is CASSLAVNRESGNTIYF.

The rearrangement links TRBV21-1 to TRBJ1-2; the table assigns TRBD1, which was not confirmed against the DNA. TRBV21-1 is a documented pseudogene. This CDR3 contains 14 residues. DNA for the CDR3: TGTGCCAGCAGCAAAGTCTGGCCCAACTATGGCTACACCTTC. Its protein is CASSKVWPNYGYTF.

This clone appeared a single time. The chain is built from TRBV4-2 and TRBJ2-5; tentatively, D is TRBD2 (5 bases). CDR3 length: 16 residues. CDR1 is LGHNA and CDR2 is YNFKEQ in the germline V gene. Trimming took 2 bases from V and 4 from J, leaving 17 bases between them. The chain's CDR3 is CASSQSDRGLRETQYF. CDR3 nucleotide sequence: TGTGCCAGCAGCCAATCCGACCGGGGTCTAAGAGAGACCCAGTACTTC.

V and J are TRBV21-1 and TRBJ2-3; TRBD2 is taken as the D call from the table, unchecked against the DNA. TRBV21-1 is flagged as a pseudogene. The CDR3 is made up of 18 amino acids. CDR3 coding DNA: TGTGCCAGCAGCAAAGAGACTAGCGGGGGCATTGACACAGATACGCAGTATTTT. As protein: CASSKETSGGIDTDTQYF.

The chain combines TRBV30 with TRBJ1-2; D unresolved. Trimming shortened V by 4 bases and J by 4 bases, and 16 bases separated the two germline ends. From germline, CDR1 is GTSNPN and CDR2 SVGIG (reference sequence). The CDR3 sequence is 14 residues long. CDR3: CAWTGSLSFYGYTF. The CDR3 DNA reads TGTGCCTGGACCGGGAGCCTCTCCTTCTATGGCTACACCTTC.

The chain is built from TRBV28 and TRBJ1-4, with 12 nucleotides matching TRBD1. Looked up from germline, CDR1 is MDHEN and CDR2 is SYDVKM. The V and J ends lost 4 bases and 8 bases, in that order; junction bases with no gene match: 5. The CDR3 totals 15 residues. The CDR3: CASSYGTGGAEKLFF. The CDR3 region has the DNA TGTGCCAGCAGTTATGGGACAGGGGGCGCAGAAAAACTGTTTTTT.